Sequencing of this T cell receptor (beta chain) was carried out in a study of blood T cell repertoires in COVID-19 (dated by TCRdb to about 2020). For context, the study as a whole: The collaborator samples originated in the United States, Italy and Spain and spanned the acute and convalescent phases of COVID-19. The prospective study material was composed of cDNA or gDNA derived from T cells, B-cell-depleted T cells, or PBMCs. The dataset comprised deeply sampled blood TCRbeta repertoires from subjects exposed to, actively infected with, or recovered from COVID-19. The repertoires were released in a freely available public database intended as a resource for research on the immune response to SARS-CoV-2. The samples were drawn from the first 160 participants of the ongoing ImmuneRACE study and from 1,254 subjects provided by 6 global collaborators. A de-identified subject ID, COVID-19 status, age in years and sex were almost always included in the sample metadata. Where HLA class I and class II types were available, the types were taken from metadata supplied by the sample provider, not from assay-based typing. Findings and caveats that apply to the study as a whole: The amount of clinical and demographic metadata varied by source and participant and was provided uncurated.

V is trimmed back by 5 bases and J by 1 base, and the junction contains 18 bases that no gene match accounts for. Looking up the germline V gene yields CDR1 MDHEN and CDR2 SYDVKM. Spanning cysteine to phenylalanine, the CDR3 consists of 19 amino acids. The kept DNA is CDR3 alone, 57 bases in frame from the first base. Collaborating institutions collected whole blood in K2EDTA tubes following their own protocols. For TCRbeta analysis, collaborators shipped samples in one of three forms: frozen whole blood, isolated PBMCs, or DNA extracted from either of those sample types. Only one count was recorded for this clone. The antigen it recognizes is unknown. Base qualities are missing; no much larger clone stands one base away. TCRbeta CDR3 regions were amplified from genomic DNA using the immunoSEQ Assay, a bias-controlled multiplex PCR. The published analysis was carried out like this. Nucleated cell counts per sample were estimated from amplification of reference gene primers within the assay. To quantify the absolute abundance of each unique TCRbeta CDR3 rearrangement, sequence reads were collapsed and filtered. For each sample, productive Simpson clonality was calculated as the square root of Simpson's diversity index across productive rearrangements. Here the immuneACCESS table is served through TCRdb, limited to in-frame sequences with V and J called. Missing clones are a known gap in these copies; in checked studies unresolved V genes cover under half, and the rest lacks a known reason. The V and J calls and clone size are taken from that table; D and trimming were inferred from the DNA. This sample has about 82,000 clones in its table, and 80% of those were observed once. The ten largest account for around 12% of the sample.

The sequence was obtained from a woman in her forties with active or convalescent COVID-19. The sample taken for sequencing was peripheral blood. This sequence uses TRBV28 and TRBJ2-3, and 7 junction bases match TRBD1. DNA sequence: TGTGCCAGCAGTCCATCCTCGCGCCTCAGGGGGAGCGGCACAGATACGCAGTATTTT. Its protein is CASSPSSRLRGSGTDTQYF.